This TCR beta chain stems from a study of blood T cell repertoires in COVID-19. In the original processing: For nucleated cells, counts were estimated from reference gene primer amplification. TCRdb's copy holds only in-frame clones and misses some; the assay was immunoSEQ multiplex PCR. V, J and clone size are taken as reported in that table, and D and trimming were inferred from the DNA itself. Here the sample spans approximately 210,000 clones, around four fifths being singletons. Germline V gene data show CDR1 as SGHVS and CDR2 as FQNEAQ. CDR3 length: 17 residues. Trimming removed 5 bases from V and 3 bases from J, with 22 bases in between.

The gene calls are TRBV7-8 and TRBJ1-1; maybe TRBD1 (5 bases). The source material was peripheral blood. This TCR was recovered from a woman aged 40 to 50 with active or convalescent COVID-19. The CDR3 protein is CASSPTAFGGGYTEAFF. CDR3 DNA sequence: TGTGCCAGCAGCCCCACAGCATTCGGGGGGGGGTACACTGAAGCTTTCTTT.